This T cell receptor beta chain was observed in a study of shared clonotypes between healthy human individuals. At the level of the study: Donors were two women and a few men aged 18 to 49. Findings and limits, study-wide: Naive subsets, compared against memory subsets, generally had larger estimated richness values.

Remarks on this clone: Its antigen remains unidentified.

The germline V and J ends were trimmed by 0 bases and 5 bases, with 11 bases remaining between them. The CDR3 length is 14 residues. Germline lookup yields CDR1 SGDLS and CDR2 YYNGEE. TCRdb's table, derived via immunoSEQ multiplex PCR, lists solely in-frame clones and lacks some. This table has some 2.1 million clones, roughly 96% appearing once. The CD4+ fraction was divided into a CD45RA+ naive subset and a CD45RA-negative memory subset. The origin of this receptor is a man between 18 and 29 years old in good health. The chain joins TRBV9 to TRBJ2-5; no firm D call. Sequencing used naive CD4+ T cells sorted from blood. Noted subset: CD45RA+ positively selected. CDR3 sequence: CASSVDQRQETQYF. The CDR3, as DNA: TGTGCCAGCAGCGTAGATCAGCGTCAGGAGACCCAGTACTTC. The entire variable domain, with the rest obtained from reference TRBV9 and TRBJ2-5, is as follows: DSGVTQTPKHLITATGQRVTLRCSPRSGDLSVYWYQQSLDQGLQFLIQYYNGEERAKGNILERFSAQQFPDLHSELNLSSLELGDSALYFCASSVDQRQETQYFGPGTRLLVL.